The rows below give T cell receptor beta chains drawn from one sample of a study of T cells in Graves' hyperthyroidism and ophthalmopathy. Using its own MiXCR run on the multiplex PCR reads, TCRdb lists one record per CDR3 protein. The top ten clones hold about 25% of a sample with about 280,000 distinct CDR3 sequences, around a quarter of them seen once. Sequenced material: blood. Source of these receptors: a middle-aged man with Graves' hyperthyroidism that later progressed to Graves' ophthalmopathy. Each CDR3 is given without its conserved first and last residue. The order of the fields is J gene, V gene, CDR3 length, CDR3 protein.

TRBJ1-2 TRBV6-1 13 ASSPIYRDSYGYT
TRBJ1-1 TRBV12-3/TRBV12-4 13 ASRLGTGGNTEAF
TRBJ1-6 TRBV4-2 13 ASSQDGTQGSPLH
TRBJ2-7 TRBV2 12 ASTPDSSSYEQY
TRBJ1-2 TRBV10-3 12 AISGTASNYGYT
TRBJ2-7 TRBV6-1 13 ASSLGLNPSYEQY
TRBJ2-4 TRBV3-1 12 ASSPWTRVDIQY
TRBJ2-7 TRBV6-5 12 ASSYRGTSYEQY
TRBJ2-2 TRBV9 13 ASSPRQGTTGELF
TRBJ1-2 TRBV10-3 13 AISDGQAINYGYT
TRBJ2-2 TRBV7-3 13 ASSLTQDITGELF
TRBJ2-5 TRBV6-5 12 ASSRQGRGETQY
TRBJ2-7 TRBV28 13 ASFGVRQNPYEQY
TRBJ1-1 TRBV20-1 10 RAGQGGTEAF
TRBJ2-7 TRBV7-9 12 ASSSGQGVKEQY
TRBJ2-5 TRBV5-1 14 ASSPTDSTSEETQY
TRBJ2-7 TRBV12-3/TRBV12-4 13 ASSLPSGSSHEQY
TRBJ2-5 TRBV19 12 ASSQTGGQETQY
TRBJ2-7 TRBV12-3/TRBV12-4 12 ASSLRGVSYEQY
TRBJ1-3 TRBV5-1 13 ASSLPREGGNTIY
TRBJ1-1 TRBV28 13 ASSWQGRMNTEAF
TRBJ2-7 TRBV28 13 ASSRAGVNVYEQY